Each of the 20 T cell receptor beta chains below was sequenced from the same sample in a study of patients and donors after allogeneic stem cell transplantation. TCRdb re-derived calls from the RT-PCR reads in MiXCR, one entry per CDR3 protein. Counted here are 200,000 to 250,000 distinct CDR3 sequences, 13% to 15% occurring once; the ten biggest clones make up around 10%. The sample was blood, either unsorted or a sorted T cell fraction (not recorded which). Receptor source: a human donor who was either an allogeneic HSCT recipient or a stem cell or donor lymphocyte infusion donor (not recorded which). It is not recorded whose cells these are; they may come from a transplant donor.

This clonotype was found a few times. The chain recombines TRBV20-1 with TRBJ2-1; 7 positions match TRBD2. Germline CDR1 reads DFQATT; CDR2 reads SNEGSKA (reference sequence). The CDR3 spans 15 residues. J was trimmed by 6 bases and V by 0 bases; bases with no gene match: 8. CDR3 bases: TGCAGTGCTAGAGATCTGTCGGCGGGAGTCAATGAGCAGTTCTTC. Amino acids: CSARDLSAGVNEQFF.

The gene calls are TRBV16 and TRBJ2-1; TRBD2 agrees at 7 bases. Looked up from germline, CDR1 is KGHSY and CDR2 is FQNENV. The CDR3 sequence is 15 residues long. With 5 bases clipped from V and 4 bases from J, the junction kept 8 bases outside the gene matches. Here the CDR3 DNA reads TGTGCCAGCAGCGGGCGGACTAGGTCTTACAATGAGCAGTTCTTC. Protein product: CASSGRTRSYNEQFF.

The chain joins TRBV2 to TRBJ2-7; D call uncertain. Trimming left V 8 bases short and J 6 bases short, with 17 bases between. The CDR3 runs 13 residues. Germline CDR1 SNHLY, CDR2 FYNNEI. The CDR3 reads CASQDAPLTEQYF. The CDR3 DNA follows: TGTGCCAGCCAAGATGCCCCTCTTACCGAGCAGTACTTC.

This clonotype has a count of ten or more. This sequence joins TRBV12-3 or TRBV12-4 and TRBJ1-6; perhaps TRBD1 as D (6 bases). V lost 2 bases, J lost 7 bases, and 6 bases lay in between. This CDR3 is built from 13 residues. The CDR3 is CASSLQGNSPLHF. Written as DNA, the CDR3 is TGTGCCAGCAGTTTACAGGGGAATTCACCCCTCCACTTT.

This clonotype was observed many times. CDR3 nucleotide sequence: TGTGCCACCAGTGATTTTAGGGAGCGGGAAGGCAACGAGCAGTACTTC. Residues: CATSDFREREGNEQYF. The V call is TRBV24-1, the J call TRBJ2-7; 7 bases agree with TRBD2. Germline trimming cut 1 base from V and 5 bases from J; bases unmatched to any gene: 10. Germline assignment: CDR1 KGHDR and CDR2 SFDVKD. This CDR3 has 16 amino acids.

This clonotype was seen only a few times. V usage is TRBV20-1 and J usage is TRBJ2-7, with 8 bases fitting TRBD1. With 0 bases clipped from V and 6 bases from J, the junction kept 7 bases outside the gene matches. Germline V gives CDR1 DFQATT, CDR2 SNEGSKA (reference sequence). The CDR3 is 14 amino acids. The CDR3 DNA is TGCAGTGCTAGAGATCCCAGGGGGCTGGGCGAGCAGTACTTC. It translates to CSARDPRGLGEQYF.

This clonotype came up a few times. This rearrangement joins TRBV7-2 to TRBJ2-7; 11 bases align to TRBD2. The CDR3 sequence is 14 residues long. Trimming took 2 bases from V and 3 from J; bases not matched to a gene: 0. Germline V gene sequence: CDR1 SGHTA, CDR2 FQGNSA. The chain's CDR3 is CASSLLAGGYEQYF. The CDR3 nucleotides are TGTGCCAGCAGCTTACTAGCGGGGGGCTACGAGCAGTACTTC.

This clonotype showed up just a few times. The genes are TRBV5-1 and TRBJ2-4, with TRBD1 identical over 8 bases. Germline-derived CDR1 and CDR2 are SGHRS and YFSETQ. V lost 5 bases to trimming and J lost 8 bases; unmatched junction nucleotides: 9. The CDR3 extends over 14 amino acids. In nucleotides, the CDR3 is TGCGCCAGCAGTTCGGACAGGGAATGGGACATTCAGTACTTC. It is translated as CASSSDREWDIQYF.

This clonotype has ten or more counts. The chain combines TRBV10-3 with TRBJ2-7; D may be TRBD2 (6 bases). Germline CDR1 and CDR2: ENHRY and SYGVKD. The CDR3 has 14 residues. V was clipped by 2 bases and J by 6 bases, with 14 bases between them. The CDR3 is CAISEGDSVSEQYF. CDR3 coding DNA: TGTGCCATCAGTGAGGGGGACTCGGTGAGCGAGCAGTACTTC.

There are a few counts of this clonotype. The chain has TRBV11-2 and TRBJ2-5; D might be TRBD2 (6 bases). The V and J ends lost 7 bases and 2 bases respectively, with 11 bases between them. This CDR3 is built from 13 residues. Germline CDR1 SGHAT, CDR2 FQNNGV. The CDR3 loop reads CASTPAGQETQYF. DNA for the CDR3: TGTGCCAGCACCCCAGCGGGTCAAGAGACCCAGTACTTC.

This clonotype was detected a few times. This chain uses TRBV5-6 with TRBJ2-1; possible D gene TRBD1, 6 bases. The CDR3 sequence is 15 residues long. V was pared by 4 bases and J by 3 bases, with 14 bases between. The germline V gene encodes CDR1 SGHDT and CDR2 YYEEEE. CDR3 nucleotides: TGTGCCAGCAGCCTGGGGGCAGGATTCTACAATGAGCAGTTCTTC. Its translation is CASSLGAGFYNEQFF.

This chain uses TRBV3-1 with TRBJ2-5; TRBD2 matches 8 bases. This CDR3 region has 14 residues. The germline V gene encodes CDR1 LGHDT and CDR2 YNNKEL (reference sequence). The ends lost 8 bases at V and 4 bases at J; junction bases unmatched: 9. CDR3 loop: CASSQLAGLETQYF. The CDR3 coding sequence is TGTGCCAGCTCCCAGCTAGCGGGCTTAGAGACCCAGTACTTC.

There are many counts of this clonotype. This sequence joins TRBV11-3 and TRBJ2-2, with 7 bases lining up with TRBD2. V gave up 5 bases and J gave up 2 bases; unmatched junction bases: 5. The length of the CDR3 is 15 residues. Germline values: CDR1 SGHNT, CDR2 YENEEA. As DNA, the CDR3 is TGTGCCAGCAGCCCTGGCGGGGGAAACACCGGGGAGCTGTTTTTT. Translated, it gives CASSPGGGNTGELFF.

This clonotype was seen once. V and J are TRBV6-6 and TRBJ1-1, with D uncertain. The CDR3 covers 13 residues. Trimming took off 6 bases at V and 10 bases at J, with 18 bases between the two ends. CDR1 is MNHNY, CDR2 SVGAGI, per germline (reference sequence). CDR3 residues: CASRTRVPSAAFF. CDR3 in DNA: TGTGCCAGCAGGACGAGGGTGCCCTCCGCAGCTTTCTTT.

The sample holds many counts of this clonotype. V is TRBV15 and J is TRBJ1-3; TRBD1 is a possible D gene (5 bases). Germline V gives CDR1 LNHNV, CDR2 YYDKDF (reference sequence). The germline V and J ends were trimmed by 7 bases and 0 bases, with 16 bases remaining between them. The CDR3 loop spans 16 amino acids. The CDR3 protein is CATTKGSSDSGNTIYF. The CDR3 DNA sequence: TGTGCCACCACCAAGGGGTCTTCGGACTCTGGAAACACCATATATTTT.

This clonotype was seen repeatedly, ten times or more. The chain has TRBV6-2 or TRBV6-3 and TRBJ1-1; D is possibly TRBD1 (6 bases). Per germline, CDR1 MNHEY and CDR2 SVGEGT. The CDR3 totals 15 residues. Trimming shortened V by 7 bases and J by 0 bases, and 15 bases separated the two germline ends. The CDR3 is CASIRGGQMNTEAFF. CDR3 nucleotide sequence: TGTGCCAGCATTAGGGGGGGACAAATGAACACTGAAGCTTTCTTT.

The chain employs TRBV6-1 and TRBJ1-1; 8 bases fit TRBD1. This CDR3 comprises 16 residues. The germline gives CDR1 MNHNS, CDR2 SASEGT. The V segment lost 6 bases and the J segment 0 bases; nucleotides outside the gene matches: 9. DNA of the CDR3: TGTGCCAGCAGGAAGAAACAGGGGGGAGTGAACACTGAAGCTTTCTTT. Translation: CASRKKQGGVNTEAFF.

This clonotype came up many times. This chain joins TRBV6-5 and TRBJ2-1, with 7 bases identical to TRBD1. Germline-derived CDR1 and CDR2 are MNHEY and SVGAGI. The CDR3 is made up of 17 amino acids. After removal of 0 bases from V and 1 base from J, the junction contained 6 bases not matched to a gene. The CDR3 loop is CASSYSTGVLSYNEQFF. The CDR3 DNA reads as TGTGCCAGCAGTTACTCTACAGGGGTATTGTCCTACAATGAGCAGTTCTTC.

The table lists this clonotype with many counts. This sequence joins TRBV9 and TRBJ2-3; D call uncertain. CDR1 is SGDLS and CDR2 is YYNGEE in the germline V gene. CDR3 length equals 19 residues. V lost 0 bases to trimming and J lost 2 bases, with 22 bases between them. CDR3: CASSVERTHPSILTDTQYF. Here the CDR3 DNA reads TGTGCCAGCAGCGTAGAAAGAACCCACCCCAGCATTCTCACAGATACGCAGTATTTT.

This clonotype was counted a few times. This sequence joins TRBV3-1 and TRBJ1-2; D remains unclear. Trimming removed 0 bases from V and 8 bases from J, with 7 bases in between. CDR1 is LGHDT, CDR2 YNNKEL, per germline (reference sequence). The CDR3 is 12 amino acids. CDR3 residues: CASSQERGGYTF. The CDR3 DNA reads as TGTGCCAGCAGCCAAGAGCGCGGGGGCTACACCTTC.